The entry below gives a single T cell receptor (beta chain) sequence along with its context. This specimen comes from a study of OX40 agonist ivuxolimab in advanced cancers. Assay: immunoSEQ multiplex PCR; the TCRdb copy retains only in-frame clones and omits some. This sample has 90,000 or so clones, with around 90% found just once. The V gene's germline CDR1 is LNHDA and CDR2 SQIVND (reference sequence). This CDR3 has 14 residues. V lost 8 bases, J lost 1 base, and 14 bases lay in between. This receptor was taken from an adult with an advanced solid tumor such as melanoma, head and neck, liver or kidney cancer. The source was CD4+ or CD8+ T cells sorted from blood, collected in a trial of the OX40 agonist ivuxolimab. The chain joins TRBV19 to TRBJ1-1, with D perhaps TRBD1 (5 bases). The DNA of the CDR3 is TGTGCCAGTCTTTGGAGGGGTCAGAACACTGAAGCTTTCTTT. It yields the protein CASLWRGQNTEAFF.